The rows below give T cell receptor beta chains drawn from one sample of a study. TCRdb passed the 5' RACE reads through MiXCR, listing each CDR3 protein once. The repertoire has some 8,200 distinct CDR3 sequences, more than 30% of them found once; the top ten carry around 7%. Sequenced: tumor-infiltrating memory CD4+ T cells sorted from the breast tumor. All receptors derive from a female donor with breast cancer. Each CDR3 is given with its conserved first and last residue. Fields, in order: CDR3 DNA, CDR3 protein, clone size, D gene, V gene, J gene. The D gene is left open where the match is weak. Where a row states a size, it is once, few, many or the class of an expanded clone; other rows omit it.

TGCAGTGCTAGAACTAACAGGGGGTCTTCGCCCCAGCATTTT	CSARTNRGSSPQHF	NA	TRBD1	TRBV20-1	TRBJ1-5
TGTGCCAGCAGTGACCGGGACAGGGGAATAGGCACTGAAGCTTTCTTT	CASSDRDRGIGTEAFF	many	TRBD1	TRBV27	TRBJ1-1
TGTGCCAGCTCACCCCTGGGACTACCTAGCACCGGGGGGCTGTTTTTT	CASSPLGLPSTGGLFF	NA	TRBD2	TRBV18	TRBJ2-2
TGTGCCAGCAATGACAGGGGTTGGTACGAGCAGTACTTC	CASNDRGWYEQYF	NA	TRBD1	TRBV2	TRBJ2-7
TGTGCCAGCAGCGTAGATTCTAGCGGGGGAATGGAAGAGCAGTACTTC	CASSVDSSGGMEEQYF	many	TRBD2	TRBV9	TRBJ2-7
TGTGCCAGCAGTGAATTAGGTTCCAGGGGGCTATACACTGAAGCTTTCTTT	CASSELGSRGLYTEAFF	NA	TRBD1	TRBV25-1	TRBJ1-1
TGTGCCAGCAGACTGGGCACGGGGGTACAGTTCTTC	CASRLGTGVQFF	few	NA	TRBV6-2/TRBV6-3	TRBJ2-1
TGTGCTAGTGTCTGGCGGGAAGTTACAGATACGCAGTATTTT	CASVWREVTDTQYF	large	NA	TRBV12-5	TRBJ2-3
TGTGCCAGCAGCCAAGATCCCTACAATGAGCAGTTCTTC	CASSQDPYNEQFF	once	NA	TRBV3-1	TRBJ2-1
TGTGCCAGCTCTCCACCGTGGGGACGGGGCACAGATACGCAGTATTTT	CASSPPWGRGTDTQYF	many	NA	TRBV5-6	TRBJ2-3
TGCGCCAGCAGCCCCCCGGGACTAGCGGGATCCTACAATGAGCAGTTCTTC	CASSPPGLAGSYNEQFF	NA	TRBD2	TRBV5-1	TRBJ2-1
TGTGCCACCAGCGTACAAGACAGGGCTAAAGATACGCAGTATTTT	CATSVQDRAKDTQYF	few	TRBD1	TRBV15	TRBJ2-3
TGCAGTGCTAGAGTTTCTGATACGCAGTTCTTC	CSARVSDTQFF	NA	NA	TRBV20-1	TRBJ2-1
TGTGCCAGCAGTTTGTCAGTGTGGCCATCTTGGGGAGGAAATCAGCCCCAGCATTTT	CASSLSVWPSWGGNQPQHF	few	NA	TRBV12-3/TRBV12-4	TRBJ1-5
TGCAGCGTTTCTGAGGGACTAGCGGGAGTCGCAGATACGCAGTATTTT	CSVSEGLAGVADTQYF	few	TRBD2	TRBV29-1	TRBJ2-3
TGTGCCAGCAGCCAACGACTAGCGCACTACGAGCAGTACTTC	CASSQRLAHYEQYF	NA	TRBD2	TRBV14	TRBJ2-7
TGCAGTGTGTCGGTCTATAGCTGGAATAACTATGGCTACACCTTC	CSVSVYSWNNYGYTF	NA	NA	TRBV20-1	TRBJ1-2
TGTGCCACCAGTGATCCCCGCACAGGGGACGAGACCCAGTACTTC	CATSDPRTGDETQYF	many	TRBD1	TRBV24-1	TRBJ2-5
TGCGCCAGCAGCTTGGCCCGGGGCTATCAAGAGACCCAGTACTTC	CASSLARGYQETQYF	NA	NA	TRBV5-1	TRBJ2-5
TGTGCCAGCAGCCCCCGGGACGGACAAGAGACCCAGTACTTC	CASSPRDGQETQYF	many	NA	TRBV11-3	TRBJ2-5
TGTGCCAGCAGTTTAAGCCGGACCTCTGGAAACACCATATATTTT	CASSLSRTSGNTIYF	NA	NA	TRBV12-3/TRBV12-4	TRBJ1-3
TGCGCCAGCAGCCCCGGACCGTCCTACGAGCAGTACTTC	CASSPGPSYEQYF	NA	NA	TRBV4-1	TRBJ2-7
TGCGCCAGCAGCTTGTCAATGGGTATGGGGAATTCACCCCTCCACTTT	CASSLSMGMGNSPLHF	medium-sized	NA	TRBV5-1	TRBJ1-6